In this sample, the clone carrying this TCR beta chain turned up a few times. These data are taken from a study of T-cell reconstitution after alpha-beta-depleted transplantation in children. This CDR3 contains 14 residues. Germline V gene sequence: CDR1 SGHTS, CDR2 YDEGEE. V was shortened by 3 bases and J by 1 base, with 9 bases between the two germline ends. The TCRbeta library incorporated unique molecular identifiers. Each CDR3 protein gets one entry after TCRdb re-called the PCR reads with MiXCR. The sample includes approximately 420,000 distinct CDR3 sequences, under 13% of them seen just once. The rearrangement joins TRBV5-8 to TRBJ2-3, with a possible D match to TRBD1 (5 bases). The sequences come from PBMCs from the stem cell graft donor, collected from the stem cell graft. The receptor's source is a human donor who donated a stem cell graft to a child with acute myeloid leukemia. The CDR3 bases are TGTGCCAGCAGCTCATGGACACGCACAGATACGCAGTATTTT. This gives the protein CASSSWTRTDTQYF.